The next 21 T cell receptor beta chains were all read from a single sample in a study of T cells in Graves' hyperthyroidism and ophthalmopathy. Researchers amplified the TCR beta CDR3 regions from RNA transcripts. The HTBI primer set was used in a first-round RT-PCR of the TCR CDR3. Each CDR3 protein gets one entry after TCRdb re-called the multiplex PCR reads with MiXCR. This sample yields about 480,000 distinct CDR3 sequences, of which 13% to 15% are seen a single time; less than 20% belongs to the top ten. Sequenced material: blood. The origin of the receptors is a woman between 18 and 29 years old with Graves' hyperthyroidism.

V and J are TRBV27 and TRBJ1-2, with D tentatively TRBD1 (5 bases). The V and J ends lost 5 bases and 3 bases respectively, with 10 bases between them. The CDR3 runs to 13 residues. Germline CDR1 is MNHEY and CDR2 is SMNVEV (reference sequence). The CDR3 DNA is TGTGCCAGCAGTACGGGACCTTACTATGGCTACACCTTC. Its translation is CASSTGPYYGYTF.

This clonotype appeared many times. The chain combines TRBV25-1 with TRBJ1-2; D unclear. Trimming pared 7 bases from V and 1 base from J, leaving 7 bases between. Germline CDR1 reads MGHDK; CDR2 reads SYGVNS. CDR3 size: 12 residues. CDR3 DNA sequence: TGTGCCAGCACTGGGAGTAACTATGGCTACACCTTC. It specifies CASTGSNYGYTF.

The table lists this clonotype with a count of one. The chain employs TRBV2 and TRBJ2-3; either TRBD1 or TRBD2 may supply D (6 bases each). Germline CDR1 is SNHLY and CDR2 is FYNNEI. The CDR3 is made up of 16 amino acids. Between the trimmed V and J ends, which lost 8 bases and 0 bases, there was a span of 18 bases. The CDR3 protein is CASGGRGTASTDTQYF. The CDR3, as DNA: TGTGCCAGCGGGGGGCGAGGAACCGCTAGCACAGATACGCAGTATTTT.

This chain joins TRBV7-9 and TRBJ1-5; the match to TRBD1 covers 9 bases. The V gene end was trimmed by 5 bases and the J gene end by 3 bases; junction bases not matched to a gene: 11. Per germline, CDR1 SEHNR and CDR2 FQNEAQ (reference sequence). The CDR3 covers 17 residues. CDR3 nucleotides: TGTGCCAGCAGCAGGAACAGGGGGCAGGGAAACAATCAGCCCCAGCATTTT. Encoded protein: CASSRNRGQGNNQPQHF.

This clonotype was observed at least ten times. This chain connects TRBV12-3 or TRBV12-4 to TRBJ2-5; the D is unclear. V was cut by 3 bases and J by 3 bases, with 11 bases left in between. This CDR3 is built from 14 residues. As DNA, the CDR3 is TGTGCCAGCAGTTTGGTCAGTGGAGAAGAGACCCAGTACTTC. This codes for CASSLVSGEETQYF.

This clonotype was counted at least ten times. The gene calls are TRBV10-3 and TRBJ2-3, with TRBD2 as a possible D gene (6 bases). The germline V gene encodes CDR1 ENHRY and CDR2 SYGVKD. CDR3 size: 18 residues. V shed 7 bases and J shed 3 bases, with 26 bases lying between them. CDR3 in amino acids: CAIIPDAATGTQTDTQYF. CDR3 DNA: TGTGCCATCATTCCGGACGCCGCAACCGGGACTCAAACAGATACGCAGTATTTT.

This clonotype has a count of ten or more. The DNA of the CDR3 is TGTGCCAGCAGCAACGAGCCACTAGTTATTAGCACAGATACGCAGTATTTT. Translating gives CASSNEPLVISTDTQYF. The gene calls are TRBV12-3 or TRBV12-4 and TRBJ2-3; D may be TRBD2 (5 bases). V was trimmed by 6 bases and J by 0 bases, leaving 19 bases between them. CDR3 length: 17 residues.

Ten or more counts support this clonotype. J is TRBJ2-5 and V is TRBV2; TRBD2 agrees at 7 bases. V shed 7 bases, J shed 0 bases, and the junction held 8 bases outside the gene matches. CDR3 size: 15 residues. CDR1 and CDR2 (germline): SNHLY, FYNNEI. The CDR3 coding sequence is TGTGCCAGCAAATCCCAGCGGGGCCACCAAGAGACCCAGTACTTC. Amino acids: CASKSQRGHQETQYF.

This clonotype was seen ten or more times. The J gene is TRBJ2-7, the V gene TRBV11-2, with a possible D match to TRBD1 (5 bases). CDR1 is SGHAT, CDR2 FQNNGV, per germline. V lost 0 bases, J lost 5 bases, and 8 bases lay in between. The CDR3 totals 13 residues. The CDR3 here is CASSLDRVNEQYV. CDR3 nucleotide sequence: TGTGCCAGCAGCTTAGACAGGGTTAACGAGCAGTACGTC.

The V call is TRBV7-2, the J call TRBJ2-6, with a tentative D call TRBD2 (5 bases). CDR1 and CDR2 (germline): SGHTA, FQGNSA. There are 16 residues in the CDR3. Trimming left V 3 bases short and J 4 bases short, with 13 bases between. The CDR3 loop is CASSFDGSGGANVLTF. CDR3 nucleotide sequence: TGTGCCAGCAGCTTCGACGGGTCGGGAGGGGCCAACGTCCTGACTTTC.

The DNA for the CDR3 is TGTGCCAGCACTGACGCCAGGGGATCTGAAGCTTTCTTT. It yields the protein CASTDARGSEAFF. The V call is TRBV9, the J call TRBJ1-1, with a weak D call TRBD1 (6 bases). Germline CDR1 is SGDLS and CDR2 is YYNGEE. The V gene lost 6 bases and the J gene lost 6 bases, with 15 bases spanning the gap. There are 13 residues in the CDR3.

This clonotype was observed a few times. CDR3 region: CASSLGVAGGPSYEQYF. The DNA for the CDR3 is TGTGCCAGCAGCTTAGGGGTAGCGGGAGGGCCCTCCTACGAGCAGTACTTC. The genes are TRBV13 and TRBJ2-7; 11 nucleotides agree with TRBD2. This CDR3 comprises 17 residues. V was pared by 0 bases and J by 0 bases, with 4 bases of the junction left unmatched. CDR1 PRHDT and CDR2 FYEKMQ come from the germline V gene (reference sequence).

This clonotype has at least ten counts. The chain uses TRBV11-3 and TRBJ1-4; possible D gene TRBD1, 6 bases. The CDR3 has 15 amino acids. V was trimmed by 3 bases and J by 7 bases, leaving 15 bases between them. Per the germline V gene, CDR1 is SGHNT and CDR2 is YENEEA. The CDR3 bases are TGTGCCAGCAGCTTGCGGGGGGGCGCGCTTGAAAAACTGTTTTTT. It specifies CASSLRGGALEKLFF.

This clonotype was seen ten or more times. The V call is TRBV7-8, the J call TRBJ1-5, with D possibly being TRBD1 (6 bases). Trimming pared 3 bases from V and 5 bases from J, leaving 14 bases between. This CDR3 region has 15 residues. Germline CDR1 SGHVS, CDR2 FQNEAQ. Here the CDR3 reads CASSFARGYDQPQHF. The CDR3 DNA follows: TGTGCCAGCAGCTTCGCCAGGGGTTATGATCAGCCCCAGCATTTT.

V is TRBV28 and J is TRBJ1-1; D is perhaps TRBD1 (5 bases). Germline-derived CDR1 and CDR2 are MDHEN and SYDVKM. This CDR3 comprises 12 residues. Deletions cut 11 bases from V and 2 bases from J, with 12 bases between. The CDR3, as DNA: TGTGCCGGCGGGGGAGGAAACACTGAAGCTTTCTTT. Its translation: CAGGGGNTEAFF.

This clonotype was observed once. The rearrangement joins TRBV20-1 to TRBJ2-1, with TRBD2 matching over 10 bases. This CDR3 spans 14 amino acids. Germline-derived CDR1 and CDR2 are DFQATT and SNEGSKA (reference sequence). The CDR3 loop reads CSAHKREGYNEQFF. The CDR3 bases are TGCAGCGCCCACAAGCGGGAGGGATACAATGAGCAGTTCTTC.

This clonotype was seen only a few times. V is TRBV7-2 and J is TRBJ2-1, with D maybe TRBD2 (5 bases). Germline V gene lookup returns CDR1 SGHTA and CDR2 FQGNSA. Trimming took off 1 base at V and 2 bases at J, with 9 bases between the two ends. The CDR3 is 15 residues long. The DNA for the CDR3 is TGTGCCAGCAGCTTAGAAGAGGGTCCCTACAATGAGCAGTTCTTC. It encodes CASSLEEGPYNEQFF.

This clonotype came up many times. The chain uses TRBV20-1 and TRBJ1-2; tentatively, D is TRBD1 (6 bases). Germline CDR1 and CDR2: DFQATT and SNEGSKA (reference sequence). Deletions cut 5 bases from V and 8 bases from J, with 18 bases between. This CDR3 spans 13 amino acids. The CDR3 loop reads CSAPLWAGDGYTF. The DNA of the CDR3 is TGCAGTGCTCCGCTGTGGGCAGGGGACGGCTACACCTTC.

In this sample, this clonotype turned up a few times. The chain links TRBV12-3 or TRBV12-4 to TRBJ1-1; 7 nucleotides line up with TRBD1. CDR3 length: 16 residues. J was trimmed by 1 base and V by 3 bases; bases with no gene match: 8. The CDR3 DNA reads TGTGCCAGCAGTTTCCCCGGGACAGCGAAGAACACTGAAGCTTTCTTT. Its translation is CASSFPGTAKNTEAFF.

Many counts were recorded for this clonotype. The DNA for the CDR3 is TGTGCCAGTAGTGCTGGGGCGCGGGGCACCGGGGAGCTGTTTTTT. Translating gives CASSAGARGTGELFF. The chain has TRBV19 and TRBJ2-2, with D possibly matching TRBD2 (6 bases). CDR1 is LNHDA and CDR2 is SQIVND in the germline V gene (reference sequence). The length of the CDR3 is 15 residues. The V and J ends lost 5 bases and 4 bases respectively, with 14 bases between them.

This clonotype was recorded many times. CDR3 amino acids: CASSSRRIYNEQFF. The CDR3 region has the DNA TGTGCCAGCAGCTCCAGGAGGATCTACAATGAGCAGTTCTTC. The V gene is TRBV14, the J gene TRBJ2-1, with a tentative D call TRBD2 (5 bases). Germline V gene sequence: CDR1 SGHDN, CDR2 FVKESK. The CDR3 is made up of 14 amino acids. Trimming pared 5 bases from V and 3 bases from J, leaving 11 bases between.